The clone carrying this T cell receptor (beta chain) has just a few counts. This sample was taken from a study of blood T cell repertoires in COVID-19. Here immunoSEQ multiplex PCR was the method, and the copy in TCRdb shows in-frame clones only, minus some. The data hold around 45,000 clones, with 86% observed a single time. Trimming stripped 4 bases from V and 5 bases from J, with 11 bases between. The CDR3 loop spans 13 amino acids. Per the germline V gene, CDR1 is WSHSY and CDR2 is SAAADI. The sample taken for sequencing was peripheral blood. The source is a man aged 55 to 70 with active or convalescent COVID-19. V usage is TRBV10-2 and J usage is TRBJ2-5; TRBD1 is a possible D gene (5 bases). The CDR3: CASSGQFGETQYF. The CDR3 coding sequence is TGCGCCAGCAGTGGACAGTTCGGGGAGACCCAGTACTTC.